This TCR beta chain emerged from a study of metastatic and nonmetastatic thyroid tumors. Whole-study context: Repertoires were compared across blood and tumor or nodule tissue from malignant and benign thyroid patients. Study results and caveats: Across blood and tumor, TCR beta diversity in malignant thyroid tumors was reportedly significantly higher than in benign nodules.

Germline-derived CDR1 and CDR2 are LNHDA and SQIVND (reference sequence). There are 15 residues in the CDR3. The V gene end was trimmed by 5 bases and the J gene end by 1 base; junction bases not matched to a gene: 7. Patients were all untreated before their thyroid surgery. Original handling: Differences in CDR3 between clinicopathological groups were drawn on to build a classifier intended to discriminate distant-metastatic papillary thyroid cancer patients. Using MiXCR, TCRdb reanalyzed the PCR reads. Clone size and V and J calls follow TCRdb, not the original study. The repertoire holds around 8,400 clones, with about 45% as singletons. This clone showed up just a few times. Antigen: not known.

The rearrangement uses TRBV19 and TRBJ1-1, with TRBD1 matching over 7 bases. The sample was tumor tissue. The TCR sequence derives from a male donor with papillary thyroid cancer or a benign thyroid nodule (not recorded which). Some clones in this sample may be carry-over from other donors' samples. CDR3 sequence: CASSLSGQRNTEAFF. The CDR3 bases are TGTGCCAGTAGTTTATCGGGACAGAGGAACACTGAAGCTTTCTTT.